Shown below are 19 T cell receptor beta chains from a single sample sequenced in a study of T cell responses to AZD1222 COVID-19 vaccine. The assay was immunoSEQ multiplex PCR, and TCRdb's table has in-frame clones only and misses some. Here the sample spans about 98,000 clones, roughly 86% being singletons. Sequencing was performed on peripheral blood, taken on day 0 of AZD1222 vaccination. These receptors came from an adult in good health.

Here the CDR3 DNA reads TGCGCCAGCCGCCTTGGGGACAGACCTAACCTAAACACCGGGGAGCTGTTTTTT. Translating it yields CASRLGDRPNLNTGELFF. The chain couples TRBV5-1 to TRBJ2-2; 7 bases match TRBD1. The length of the CDR3 is 18 residues. The ends lost 7 bases at V and 2 bases at J; junction bases unmatched: 17. Germline CDR1 is SGHRS and CDR2 is YFSETQ.

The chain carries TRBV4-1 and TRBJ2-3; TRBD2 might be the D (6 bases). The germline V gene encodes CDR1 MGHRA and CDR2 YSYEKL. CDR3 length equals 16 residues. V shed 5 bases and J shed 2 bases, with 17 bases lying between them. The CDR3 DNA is TGCGCCAGCAGCTTTCGACTAGAAAGTACCACAGATACGCAGTATTTT. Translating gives CASSFRLESTTDTQYF.

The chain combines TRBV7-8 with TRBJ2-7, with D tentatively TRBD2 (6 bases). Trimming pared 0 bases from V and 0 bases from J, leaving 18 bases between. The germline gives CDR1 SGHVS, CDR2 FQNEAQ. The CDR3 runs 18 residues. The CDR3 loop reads CASSLASLPGVSSYEQYF. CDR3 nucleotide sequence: TGTGCCAGCAGCTTAGCCTCCCTTCCGGGGGTAAGCTCCTACGAGCAGTACTTC.

The CDR3 bases are TGTGCCAGTACGACAGGGTTTGAAGCTTTCTTT. The encoded protein is CASTTGFEAFF. This rearrangement joins TRBV19 to TRBJ1-1, with TRBD1 matching over 7 bases. The CDR3 contains 11 residues. The V segment lost 7 bases and the J segment 7 bases; nucleotides outside the gene matches: 3. Looked up from germline, CDR1 is LNHDA and CDR2 is SQIVND (reference sequence). The full variable domain, with the rest looked up from reference TRBV19 and TRBJ1-1, is DGGITQSPKYLFRKEGQNVTLSCEQNLNHDAMYWYRQDPGQGLRLIYYSQIVNDFQKGDIAEGYSVSREKKESFPLTVTSAQKNPTAFYLCASTTGFEAFFGQGTRLTVV.

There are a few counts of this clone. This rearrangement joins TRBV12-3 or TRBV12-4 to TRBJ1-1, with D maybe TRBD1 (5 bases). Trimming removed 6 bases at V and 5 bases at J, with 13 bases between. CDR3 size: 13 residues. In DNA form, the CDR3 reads TGTGCCAGCAGGGGGGGACTTCGGACTGAAGCTTTCTTT. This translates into CASRGGLRTEAFF.

CDR3 coding DNA: TGTGCCAGCAGTGTGCTAGCGAACACCGGGGAGCTGTTTTTT. Encoded protein: CASSVLANTGELFF. The chain combines TRBV2 with TRBJ2-2; D is unclear. Trimming took off 4 bases at V and 0 bases at J, with 6 bases between the two ends. This CDR3 comprises 14 residues. CDR1 and CDR2 from the germline V gene are SNHLY and FYNNEI.

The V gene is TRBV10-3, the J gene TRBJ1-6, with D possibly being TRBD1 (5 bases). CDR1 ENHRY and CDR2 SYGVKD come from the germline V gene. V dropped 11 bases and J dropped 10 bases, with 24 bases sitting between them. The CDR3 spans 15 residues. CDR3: CASGDQNLLGSPLHF. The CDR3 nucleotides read TGTGCCTCGGGGGACCAAAATCTCTTGGGGTCACCCCTCCACTTT.

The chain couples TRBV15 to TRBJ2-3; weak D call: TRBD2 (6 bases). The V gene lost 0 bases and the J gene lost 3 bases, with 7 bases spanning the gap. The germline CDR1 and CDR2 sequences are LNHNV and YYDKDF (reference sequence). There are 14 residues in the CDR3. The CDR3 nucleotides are TGTGCCACCAGCAGAGATGGGGGGACAGATACGCAGTATTTT. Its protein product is CATSRDGGTDTQYF.

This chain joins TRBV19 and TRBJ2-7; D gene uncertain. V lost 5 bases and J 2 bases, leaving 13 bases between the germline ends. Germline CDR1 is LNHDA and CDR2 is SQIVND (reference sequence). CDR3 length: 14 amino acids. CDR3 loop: CASSASATPYEQYF. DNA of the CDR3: TGTGCCAGTAGTGCCAGCGCCACCCCCTACGAGCAGTACTTC. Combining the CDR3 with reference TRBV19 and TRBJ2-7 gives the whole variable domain DGGITQSPKYLFRKEGQNVTLSCEQNLNHDAMYWYRQDPGQGLRLIYYSQIVNDFQKGDIAEGYSVSREKKESFPLTVTSAQKNPTAFYLCASSASATPYEQYFGPGTRLTVT.

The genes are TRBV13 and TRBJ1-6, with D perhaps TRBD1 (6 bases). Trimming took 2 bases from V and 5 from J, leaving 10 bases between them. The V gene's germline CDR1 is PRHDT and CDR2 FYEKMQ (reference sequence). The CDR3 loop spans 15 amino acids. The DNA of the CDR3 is TGTGCCAGCAGCTTATTGAGGGGGAATAATTCACCCCTCCACTTT. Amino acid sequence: CASSLLRGNNSPLHF.

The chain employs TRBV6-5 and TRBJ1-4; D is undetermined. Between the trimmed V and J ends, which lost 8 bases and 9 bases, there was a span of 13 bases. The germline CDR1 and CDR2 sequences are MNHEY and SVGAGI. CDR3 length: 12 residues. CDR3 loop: CASDERNQKLFF. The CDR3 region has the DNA TGTGCCAGCGACGAAAGGAATCAAAAACTGTTTTTT.

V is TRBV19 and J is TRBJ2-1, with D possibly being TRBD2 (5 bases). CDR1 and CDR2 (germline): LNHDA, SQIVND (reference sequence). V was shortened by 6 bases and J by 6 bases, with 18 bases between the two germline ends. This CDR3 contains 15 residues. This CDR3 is CASSRLPVPLNEQFF. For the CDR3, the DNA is TGTGCCAGTAGCCGACTACCGGTTCCCCTCAATGAGCAGTTCTTC.

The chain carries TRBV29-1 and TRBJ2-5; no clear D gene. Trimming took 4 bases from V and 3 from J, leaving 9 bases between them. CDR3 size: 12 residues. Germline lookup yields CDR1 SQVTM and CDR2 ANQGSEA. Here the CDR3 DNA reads TGCAGCGTTGCTGAGCAGAAAGAGACCCAGTACTTC. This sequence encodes CSVAEQKETQYF.

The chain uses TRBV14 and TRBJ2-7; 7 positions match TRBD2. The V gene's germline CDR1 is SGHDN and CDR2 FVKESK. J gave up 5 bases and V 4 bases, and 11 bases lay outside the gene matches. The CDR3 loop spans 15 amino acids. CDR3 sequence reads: CASSRGGSPLHEQYF. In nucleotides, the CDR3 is TGTGCCAGCAGCCGCGGGGGATCCCCCCTCCACGAGCAGTACTTC.

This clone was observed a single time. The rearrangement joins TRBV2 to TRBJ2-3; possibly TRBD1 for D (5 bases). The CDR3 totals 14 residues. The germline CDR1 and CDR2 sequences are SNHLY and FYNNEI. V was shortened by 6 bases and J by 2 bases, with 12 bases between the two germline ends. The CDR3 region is CASRWTTTTDTQYF. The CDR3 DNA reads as TGTGCCAGCAGGTGGACAACTACCACAGATACGCAGTATTTT.

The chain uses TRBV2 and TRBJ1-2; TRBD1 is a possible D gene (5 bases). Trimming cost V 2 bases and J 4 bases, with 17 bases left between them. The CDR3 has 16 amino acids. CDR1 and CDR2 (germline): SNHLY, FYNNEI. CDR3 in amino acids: CASSETGLNNLYGYTF. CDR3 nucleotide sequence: TGTGCCAGCAGTGAAACAGGCCTTAATAACCTCTATGGCTACACCTTC.

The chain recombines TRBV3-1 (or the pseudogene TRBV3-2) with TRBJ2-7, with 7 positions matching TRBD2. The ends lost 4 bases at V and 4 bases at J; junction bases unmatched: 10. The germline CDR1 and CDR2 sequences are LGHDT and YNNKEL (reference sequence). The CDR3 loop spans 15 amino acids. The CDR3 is CASSLRGSAGYEQYF. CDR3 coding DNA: TGTGCCAGCAGCCTTCGCGGGAGCGCTGGGTACGAGCAGTACTTC.

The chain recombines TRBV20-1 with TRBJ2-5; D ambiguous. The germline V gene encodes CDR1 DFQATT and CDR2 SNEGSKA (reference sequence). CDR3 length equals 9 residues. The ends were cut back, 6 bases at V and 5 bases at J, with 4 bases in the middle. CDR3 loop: CSAPETQYF. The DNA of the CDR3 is TGCAGTGCCCCGGAGACCCAGTACTTC.

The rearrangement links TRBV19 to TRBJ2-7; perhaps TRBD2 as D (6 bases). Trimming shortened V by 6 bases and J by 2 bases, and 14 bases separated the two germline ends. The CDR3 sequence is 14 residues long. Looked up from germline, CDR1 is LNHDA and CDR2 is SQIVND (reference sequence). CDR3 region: CASRYGTGAYEQYF. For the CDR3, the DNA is TGTGCCAGTAGATATGGGACTGGGGCCTACGAGCAGTACTTC.